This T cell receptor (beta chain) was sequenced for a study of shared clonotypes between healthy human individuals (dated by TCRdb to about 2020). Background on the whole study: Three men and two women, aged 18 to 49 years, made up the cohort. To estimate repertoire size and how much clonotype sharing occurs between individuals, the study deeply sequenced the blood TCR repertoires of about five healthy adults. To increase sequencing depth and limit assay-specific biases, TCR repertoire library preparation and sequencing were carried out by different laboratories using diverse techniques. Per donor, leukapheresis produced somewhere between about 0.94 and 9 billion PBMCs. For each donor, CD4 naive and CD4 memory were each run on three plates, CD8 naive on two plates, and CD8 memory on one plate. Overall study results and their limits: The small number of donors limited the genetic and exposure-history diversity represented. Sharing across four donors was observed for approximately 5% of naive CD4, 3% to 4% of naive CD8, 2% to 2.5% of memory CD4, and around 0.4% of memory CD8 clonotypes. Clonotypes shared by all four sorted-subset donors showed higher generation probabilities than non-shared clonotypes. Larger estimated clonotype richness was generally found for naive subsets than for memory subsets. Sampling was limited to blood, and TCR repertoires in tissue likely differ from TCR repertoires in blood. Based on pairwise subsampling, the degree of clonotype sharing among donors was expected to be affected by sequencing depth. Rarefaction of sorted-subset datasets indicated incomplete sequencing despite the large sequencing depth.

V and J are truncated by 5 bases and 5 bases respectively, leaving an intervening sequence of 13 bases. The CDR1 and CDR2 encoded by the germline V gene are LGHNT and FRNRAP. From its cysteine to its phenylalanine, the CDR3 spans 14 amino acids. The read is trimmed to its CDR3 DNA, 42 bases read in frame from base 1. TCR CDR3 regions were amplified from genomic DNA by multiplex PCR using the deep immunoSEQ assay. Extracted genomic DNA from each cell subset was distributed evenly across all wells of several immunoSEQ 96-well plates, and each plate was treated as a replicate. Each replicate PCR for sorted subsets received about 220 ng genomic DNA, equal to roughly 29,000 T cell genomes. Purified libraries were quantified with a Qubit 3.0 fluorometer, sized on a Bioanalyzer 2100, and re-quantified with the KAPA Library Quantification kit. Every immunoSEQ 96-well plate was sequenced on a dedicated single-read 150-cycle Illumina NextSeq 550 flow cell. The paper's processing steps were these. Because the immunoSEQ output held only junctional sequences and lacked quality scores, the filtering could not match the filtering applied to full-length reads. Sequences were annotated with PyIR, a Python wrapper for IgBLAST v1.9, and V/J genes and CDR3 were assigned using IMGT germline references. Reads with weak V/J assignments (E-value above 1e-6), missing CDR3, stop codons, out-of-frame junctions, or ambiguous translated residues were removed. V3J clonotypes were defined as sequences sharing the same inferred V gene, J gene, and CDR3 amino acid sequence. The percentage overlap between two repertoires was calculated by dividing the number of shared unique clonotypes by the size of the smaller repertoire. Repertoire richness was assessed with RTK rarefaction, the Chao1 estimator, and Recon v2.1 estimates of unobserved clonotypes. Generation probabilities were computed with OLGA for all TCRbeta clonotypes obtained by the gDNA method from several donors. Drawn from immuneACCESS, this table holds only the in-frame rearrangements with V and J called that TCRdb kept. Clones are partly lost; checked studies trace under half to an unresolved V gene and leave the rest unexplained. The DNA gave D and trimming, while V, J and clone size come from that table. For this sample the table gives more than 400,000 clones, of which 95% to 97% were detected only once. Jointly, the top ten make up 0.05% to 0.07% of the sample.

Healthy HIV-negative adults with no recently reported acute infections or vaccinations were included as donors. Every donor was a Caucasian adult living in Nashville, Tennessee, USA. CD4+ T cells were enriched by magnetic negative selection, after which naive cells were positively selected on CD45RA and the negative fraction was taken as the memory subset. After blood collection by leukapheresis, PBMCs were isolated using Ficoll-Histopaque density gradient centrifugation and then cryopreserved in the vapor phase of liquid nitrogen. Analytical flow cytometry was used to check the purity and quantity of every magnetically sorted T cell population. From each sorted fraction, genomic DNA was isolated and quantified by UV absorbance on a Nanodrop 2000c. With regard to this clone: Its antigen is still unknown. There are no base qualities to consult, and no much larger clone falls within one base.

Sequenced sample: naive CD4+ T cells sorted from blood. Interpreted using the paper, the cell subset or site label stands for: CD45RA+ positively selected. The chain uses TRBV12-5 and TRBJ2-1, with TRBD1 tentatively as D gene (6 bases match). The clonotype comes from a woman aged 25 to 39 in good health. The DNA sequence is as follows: TGTGCTAGTGGTCTGACTGGGACAAACAATGAGCAGTTCTTC. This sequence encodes CASGLTGTNNEQFF.